The sequence of this T cell receptor (beta chain) was determined in a study of human T cells and chemical hapten exposure. Study conclusions and caveats: Expanded TCRs created a significantly greater count of big CDR3 similarity clusters than controls did.

CDR3 size: 13 residues. The V and J ends lost 2 bases and 2 bases, in that order; junction bases with no gene match: 0. Germline CDR1 reads LGHNA; CDR2 reads YNFKEQ. Noted time point: patch test 3, about 24 weeks after DPC sensitization. Treatment denoted: therapeutic diphenylcyclopropenone sensitization with weekly scalp DPC. Blood, whole and unfractionated, served as the source for total RNA extraction. Single cDNA molecules in the library carried unique molecular identifiers attached during preparation. TCRdb analysed the RACE reads with MiXCR anew, one entry per CDR3 protein. This sample has about 160,000 distinct CDR3 sequences, with 25% to 30% found just once. This clonotype was seen a handful of times. Its cognate antigen is unknown.

Specimen: whole blood, collected in connection with sensitization to the hapten diphenylcyclopropenone (DPC). This rearrangement joins TRBV4-2 to TRBJ2-7; 7 nucleotides align to TRBD2. The source of this sequence is a woman under 30 with alopecia areata. Some clones in this sample may be carry-over from other donors' samples. The CDR3 loop is CASSQRGAYEQYF. The CDR3 nucleotides read TGTGCCAGCAGCCAACGGGGGGCCTACGAGCAGTACTTC.